Shown below are 30 T cell receptor beta chains from a single sample sequenced in a study of somatic mutations in cytotoxic T cells in rheumatoid arthritis (dated by TCRdb to the late 2010s). Library prep was done by the immunoSEQ multiplex PCR assay. In TCRdb, the immuneACCESS table is reduced to in-frame sequences with V and J assigned. These tables do not hold every clone; where another copy was compared, an unresolved V gene accounts for under half, and the others remain unexplained. Recorded for this sample are around 15,000 clones; just under 80% of them occurred a single time. Of the sample, 7.4% falls within the top ten clones. The sample taken for sequencing was CD8+ T cells sorted from blood. These receptor sequences come from an adult with rheumatoid arthritis.

This clone was counted a single time. The chain recombines TRBV9 with TRBJ1-1, with TRBD1 as a possible D gene (5 bases). Germline loops: CDR1 SGDLS, CDR2 YYNGEE. Between the trimmed V and J ends, which lost 2 bases and 0 bases, there was a span of 14 bases. The length of the CDR3 is 16 residues. Written as DNA, the CDR3 is TGTGCCAGCAGCGTGGAAGGGGTGGGGATGAACACTGAAGCTTTCTTT. It translates to CASSVEGVGMNTEAFF.

The genes are TRBV9 and TRBJ1-2, with a possible D match to TRBD1 (6 bases). V lost 2 bases, J lost 1 base, and 12 bases lay in between. The CDR3 is 15 amino acids. Germline CDR1 is SGDLS and CDR2 is YYNGEE. The CDR3 sequence is CASSVSRQDNYGYTF. As DNA, the CDR3 is TGTGCCAGCAGCGTTAGCCGACAGGATAACTATGGCTACACCTTC.

This rearrangement joins TRBV28 to TRBJ2-2; TRBD1 matches 8 bases. The CDR3 runs to 14 residues. With V trimmed by 4 bases and J by 7 bases, 5 bases remained unmatched. The germline gives CDR1 MDHEN, CDR2 SYDVKM. CDR3 nucleotides: TGTGCCAGCAGTTCGACAGGGGTGAGCGGGGAGCTGTTTTTT. It is translated as CASSSTGVSGELFF.

The genes are TRBV20-1 and TRBJ2-5; 9 nucleotides match TRBD2. The CDR3 is 11 amino acids. Germline CDR1 is DFQATT and CDR2 is SNEGSKA (reference sequence). Unmatched junction bases numbered 7, after V lost 6 bases and J lost 11 bases. CDR3: CSAQGLAEQYF. The CDR3 DNA reads TGCAGTGCCCAGGGACTAGCTGAGCAGTACTTC.

The rearrangement joins TRBV28 to TRBJ2-1, with TRBD2 as a possible D gene (5 bases). Germline loops: CDR1 MDHEN, CDR2 SYDVKM. V was cut by 6 bases and J by 9 bases, with 27 bases left in between. The CDR3 length is 17 residues. CDR3 loop: CASSLGLGPFREGEQFF. In DNA, the CDR3 is TGTGCCAGCAGCCTGGGTTTGGGTCCCTTTCGTGAGGGTGAGCAGTTCTTC.

V is TRBV9 and J is TRBJ2-2; a weak D match, TRBD1 (6 bases). The CDR3 is made up of 17 amino acids. V lost 2 bases to trimming and J lost 7 bases, with 21 bases between them. Germline CDR1 SGDLS, CDR2 YYNGEE. The CDR3 DNA is TGTGCCAGCAGCGTTGACAGGTCACCTTCGTCGGTCGGGGAGCTGTTTTTT. Translated, it gives CASSVDRSPSSVGELFF.

The CDR3 bases are TGTGCCAGCAGCTTAGGCCGGACGACCTACGAGCAGTACTTC. Protein product: CASSLGRTTYEQYF. The gene calls are TRBV7-8 and TRBJ2-7; D is uncertain. Germline values: CDR1 SGHVS, CDR2 FQNEAQ. The CDR3 runs 14 residues. With 1 base removed from V and 2 bases from J, the gap between germline ends came to 9 bases.

The chain carries TRBV7-9 and TRBJ1-2; no clear D gene. Germline lookup yields CDR1 SEHNR and CDR2 FQNEAQ (reference sequence). V was trimmed by 5 bases and J by 12 bases, leaving 19 bases between them. This CDR3 spans 13 amino acids. The DNA for the CDR3 is TGTGCCAGCAGCCCTCCCTCGTCCCTCTTCGACACCTTC. This gives the protein CASSPPSSLFDTF.

The rearrangement uses TRBV4-1 and TRBJ2-3; no reliable D call. Trimming removed 5 bases from V and 2 bases from J, with 2 bases in between. This CDR3 comprises 11 residues. Germline values: CDR1 MGHRA, CDR2 YSYEKL. The CDR3: CASSFTDTQYF. DNA for the CDR3: TGCGCCAGCAGCTTCACAGATACGCAGTATTTT.

The chain uses TRBV7-3 and TRBJ2-1; D remains unclear. Trimming cost V 2 bases and J 9 bases, with 20 bases left between them. The V gene's germline CDR1 is SGHTA and CDR2 FQGTGA. This CDR3 contains 16 residues. CDR3 DNA: TGTGCCAGCAGCTTAGGGCCTCAAGGACCAACCATTGAGCAGTTCTTC. As protein: CASSLGPQGPTIEQFF.

The chain links TRBV6-5 to TRBJ2-1, with 10 nucleotides matching TRBD2. Trimming at V came to 0 bases and at J to 8 bases, leaving 1 base not matched to a gene. The CDR3 runs 14 residues. CDR1 is MNHEY and CDR2 is SVGAGI in the germline V gene. As DNA, the CDR3 is TGTGCCAGCAGTTACTCAGCGGGAGGGTATGAGCAGTTCTTC. Protein product: CASSYSAGGYEQFF.

This sequence joins TRBV2 and TRBJ2-5, with TRBD2 as a possible D gene (5 bases). CDR1 is SNHLY, CDR2 FYNNEI, per germline. The V and J ends lost 2 bases and 4 bases respectively, with 8 bases between them. This CDR3 contains 13 residues. CDR3 amino acids: CASSEREGETQYF. The CDR3 nucleotides read TGTGCCAGCAGTGAACGGGAAGGAGAGACCCAGTACTTC.

V usage is TRBV5-6 and J usage is TRBJ2-5; D gene uncertain. The CDR3 contains 12 residues. The V and J ends lost 1 base and 5 bases respectively, with 6 bases between them. Germline values: CDR1 SGHDT, CDR2 YYEEEE. The CDR3 DNA sequence: TGTGCCAGCAGCTTGTACGGGGAGACCCAGTACTTC. It yields the protein CASSLYGETQYF. Looking up the rest from reference TRBV5-6 and TRBJ2-5 gives the full variable domain: DAGVTQSPTHLIKTRGQQVTLRCSPKSGHDTVSWYQQALGQGPQFIFQYYEEEERQRGNFPDRFSGHQFPNYSSELNVNALLLGDSALYLCASSLYGETQYFGPGTRLLVL.

This clone showed up just a few times. The rearrangement joins TRBV9 to TRBJ1-1; no clear D gene. CDR3 length: 14 residues. Per germline, CDR1 SGDLS and CDR2 YYNGEE. The V gene lost 4 bases and the J gene lost 5 bases, with 15 bases spanning the gap. The CDR3 nucleotides read TGTGCCAGCAGCCCAGACCCGGATTTGACTGAAGCTTTCTTT. It encodes CASSPDPDLTEAFF.

The gene calls are TRBV9 and TRBJ2-5; D might be TRBD1 (5 bases). The germline CDR1 and CDR2 sequences are SGDLS and YYNGEE. The CDR3 spans 14 residues. V lost 4 bases to trimming and J lost 0 bases, with 10 bases between them. This CDR3 is CASSLTDNQETQYF. The CDR3 DNA is TGTGCCAGCAGCTTGACAGACAACCAAGAGACCCAGTACTTC.

The sample holds a few counts of this clone. The V call is TRBV27, the J call TRBJ2-7; no firm D call. Germline lookup yields CDR1 MNHEY and CDR2 SMNVEV (reference sequence). The CDR3 runs to 13 residues. V shed 4 bases and J shed 6 bases, with 13 bases lying between them. The CDR3 sequence: CASSSTYTAEQYF. The CDR3 nucleotides are TGTGCCAGCAGTTCAACCTACACGGCCGAGCAGTACTTC.

The chain is built from TRBV4-2 and TRBJ1-1; D is possibly TRBD1 (6 bases). The CDR3 contains 13 residues. Germline-derived CDR1 and CDR2 are LGHNA and YNFKEQ. V gave up 3 bases and J gave up 1 base, with 6 bases separating them. As DNA, the CDR3 is TGTGCCAGCAGCCAGGGACAGAACACTGAAGCTTTCTTT. It specifies CASSQGQNTEAFF.

This clone was observed a handful of times. This chain links TRBV9 with TRBJ1-1; 7 bases map to TRBD1. Germline CDR1 and CDR2: SGDLS and YYNGEE. There are 13 residues in the CDR3. V dropped 4 bases and J dropped 6; count of bases not matched to a gene: 6. DNA for the CDR3: TGTGCCAGCAGCCCTCGGACAGGCTCTGAAGCTTTCTTT. This sequence encodes CASSPRTGSEAFF.

This clone was counted a single time. The chain employs TRBV5-4 and TRBJ2-1; D assignment may be TRBD1 or TRBD2 (7 bases each). The CDR3 extends over 14 amino acids. V lost 2 bases and J lost 7, with 13 bases in between. Germline-derived CDR1 and CDR2 are SGHNT and YYREEE (reference sequence). The CDR3, as DNA: TGTGCCAGCAGCTTAACAGGGGAGGGGAATGAGCAGTTCTTC. This encodes CASSLTGEGNEQFF.

This clone was seen a few times. The chain has TRBV7-9 and TRBJ2-7; D may match TRBD1 or TRBD2 (5 bases each). Trimming shortened V by 4 bases and J by 5 bases, and 12 bases separated the two germline ends. This CDR3 has 13 amino acids. Germline V CDR1 and CDR2: SEHNR, FQNEAQ (reference sequence). In DNA form, the CDR3 reads TGTGCCAGCAGCTACACCGAGGGGCACGAGCAGTACTTC. This translates into CASSYTEGHEQYF.

The sample holds a few counts of this clone. The gene calls are TRBV9 and TRBJ1-1; D call uncertain. The germline V gene encodes CDR1 SGDLS and CDR2 YYNGEE. The V and J ends lost 4 bases and 5 bases respectively, with 6 bases between them. The CDR3 covers 11 residues. The CDR3 sequence: CASSPQTEAFF. The CDR3 DNA sequence: TGTGCCAGCAGCCCACAGACTGAAGCTTTCTTT. The full variable domain, with the rest looked up from reference TRBV9 and TRBJ1-1, is DSGVTQTPKHLITATGQRVTLRCSPRSGDLSVYWYQQSLDQGLQFLIQYYNGEERAKGNILERFSAQQFPDLHSELNLSSLELGDSALYFCASSPQTEAFFGQGTRLTVV.

The rearrangement links TRBV27 to TRBJ2-4; D not resolved. Germline V gene lookup returns CDR1 MNHEY and CDR2 SMNVEV (reference sequence). This CDR3 has 13 amino acids. V was cut by 5 bases and J by 3 bases, with 8 bases left in between. The CDR3 loop reads CASSLRDKNIQYF. The CDR3 nucleotides are TGTGCCAGCAGTCTAAGGGACAAAAACATTCAGTACTTC.

This chain's CDR3 is CAISEGLGQYF. The CDR3 nucleotides read TGTGCCATCAGTGAGGGGTTAGGGCAGTACTTC. The J gene is TRBJ2-7, the V gene TRBV10-3; no definite D call. The V gene's germline CDR1 is ENHRY and CDR2 SYGVKD. The V end was cut by 2 bases, the J end by 9 bases, with 8 bases between. The CDR3 spans 11 residues.

The V and J genes are TRBV11-3 and TRBJ2-7, with 11 bases identical to TRBD1. CDR3 size: 18 residues. Germline V gene lookup returns CDR1 SGHNT and CDR2 YENEEA. The junction had 14 bases not matched to a gene; V was cut back by 7 bases and J by 0 bases. The CDR3 DNA sequence: TGTGCCAGCAACCTTCAGGACAGGGGGCCATTTAGCTCCTACGAGCAGTACTTC. It specifies CASNLQDRGPFSSYEQYF.

For the CDR3, the DNA is TGTGCCAGCAGCCCTGGACAGGTCTACGAGCAGTACTTC. Protein sequence: CASSPGQVYEQYF. The chain uses TRBV6-5 and TRBJ2-7, with TRBD1 matching over 7 bases. Germline V gene sequence: CDR1 MNHEY, CDR2 SVGAGI. The CDR3 has 13 amino acids. The V segment lost 6 bases and the J segment 3 bases; nucleotides outside the gene matches: 5.

This clone was observed a few times. The J gene is TRBJ2-7, the V gene TRBV6-5, with D maybe TRBD2 (6 bases). Trimming stripped 5 bases from V and 2 bases from J, with 13 bases between. Germline-derived CDR1 and CDR2 are MNHEY and SVGAGI. The CDR3 is 14 residues long. The CDR3 bases are TGTGCCAGCAGTCCAGCGGGCTCTACCTACGAGCAGTACTTC. Translated: CASSPAGSTYEQYF.

The rearrangement uses TRBV6-6 and TRBJ1-1; D unclear. This CDR3 comprises 15 residues. Deletions cut 0 bases from V and 4 bases from J, with 12 bases between. Germline CDR1 and CDR2: MNHNY and SVGAGI (reference sequence). Here the CDR3 DNA reads TGTGCCAGCAGTTACTCGACATACGAGGTCACTGAAGCTTTCTTT. This translates into CASSYSTYEVTEAFF.

V gene TRBV7-6 combines with J gene TRBJ2-3; 7 nucleotides align to TRBD1. The CDR3 totals 17 residues. The trim removed 0 bases at V and 4 bases at J, leaving 10 bases unmatched. Germline CDR1 SGHVS, CDR2 FNYEAQ. CDR3 protein: CASSLAEVRGFSDTQYF. The CDR3 DNA sequence: TGTGCCAGCAGCTTAGCGGAAGTCAGGGGGTTTTCAGATACGCAGTATTTT.

Note on this clone: Other DNA sequences in this specimen translate into the identical CDR3. V gene TRBV9 combines with J gene TRBJ1-1; D remains ambiguous. The CDR3 is 14 residues long. Germline lookup yields CDR1 SGDLS and CDR2 YYNGEE. The V end was cut by 0 bases, the J end by 3 bases, with 9 bases between. The CDR3 sequence: CASSVEGKDTEAFF. The CDR3 DNA reads TGTGCCAGCAGCGTAGAAGGAAAAGACACTGAAGCTTTCTTT. The full variable domain, rest sourced from reference TRBV9 and TRBJ1-1, is DSGVTQTPKHLITATGQRVTLRCSPRSGDLSVYWYQQSLDQGLQFLIQYYNGEERAKGNILERFSAQQFPDLHSELNLSSLELGDSALYFCASSVEGKDTEAFFGQGTRLTVV.

The CDR3 DNA reads as TGTGCCAGCAGTCCCCCCAGGGGACCCCAGCATTTT. Translated: CASSPPRGPQHF. The V and J genes are TRBV28 and TRBJ1-5, with TRBD1 as a possible D gene (6 bases). The germline gives CDR1 MDHEN, CDR2 SYDVKM. The CDR3 spans 12 residues. Deletions cut 5 bases from V and 10 bases from J, with 12 bases between. The full variable domain, its missing parts supplied by reference TRBV28 and TRBJ1-5, is DVKVTQSSRYLVKRTGEKVFLECVQDMDHENMFWYRQDPGLGLRLIYFSYDVKMKEKGDIPEGYSVSREKKERFSLILESASTNQTSMYLCASSPPRGPQHFGDGTRLSIL.